This entry concerns a single T cell receptor (beta chain). The entry originates in a study of blood T cell repertoires in COVID-19. As originally analysed: Reference gene primer amplification yielded estimated nucleated cell counts. TCRdb's copy holds only in-frame clones and misses some; the assay was immunoSEQ multiplex PCR. D and trimming come from the DNA, and the V and J calls and clone size come from that table. The repertoire holds approximately 200,000 clones, with roughly 80% as singletons. The CDR3 totals 14 residues. V dropped 4 bases and J dropped 7 bases, with 12 bases sitting between them. Germline V lookup: CDR1 SGDLS, CDR2 YYNGEE.

This receptor was identified in a woman older than 75 with COVID-19, enrolled during active disease. The V gene is TRBV9, the J gene TRBJ1-6, with TRBD1 as a possible D gene (6 bases). Material for sequencing was peripheral blood. CDR3 in DNA: TGTGCCAGCAGCCCAAGGACAGCAAATTCACCCCTCCACTTT. Translating it yields CASSPRTANSPLHF.